The clone carrying this T cell receptor (beta chain) was observed a handful of times. Its antigen is unknown. The data were obtained in a study of OX40 agonist ivuxolimab in advanced cancers. The wider study: The diagnoses of dose-escalation patients were hepatocellular carcinoma, melanoma, renal cell or head and neck cancer. The study's findings and limits: The study observed clonal expansion of CD4+ and CD8+ blood T cells by week 6 at 0.1 to 3.0 mg/kg.

CDR1 and CDR2 (germline): SGHDT, YYEEEE. The CDR3 runs 13 residues. Trimming took 1 base from V and 9 from J, leaving 11 bases between them. Clones were read by immunoSEQ multiplex PCR, and TCRdb kept only the in-frame ones, dropping some. This sample has 75,000 to 95,000 clones, with about 90% found just once. The V call is TRBV5-6, the J call TRBJ2-4; D not certain. Sample: CD4+ or CD8+ T cells sorted from blood, taken in a trial of the OX40 agonist ivuxolimab. This receptor was identified in an adult with an advanced solid tumor such as melanoma, head and neck, liver or kidney cancer. DNA for the CDR3: TGTGCCAGCAGCTTGCAAGCTCGTGGCATTCAGTACTTC. Translation gives CASSLQARGIQYF.